Listed below are T cell receptor beta chains from one sample, sequenced in a study of blood T cell repertoires in COVID-19. Assay: immunoSEQ multiplex PCR; the TCRdb copy retains only in-frame clones and omits some. The sample gives a few hundred thousand clones, more than 75% of which show up once; roughly 10% is in the top ten. Sequencing used PBMCs or T cells enriched from blood (not recorded which). These receptors all stem from a woman under 30 who had recovered from COVID-19. The CDR3 runs from the conserved cysteine through the conserved F or W. D genes are given only for firm matches. Expanded clones get a size class; other rows say once, few or many, or leave the size out.

abundance	d_gene	v_gene	j_gene	CDR3nt	CDR3aa
-	TRBD2	TRBV28	TRBJ2-2	TGTGCCAGCAGTTTACGTCTAGCGGACACCGGGGAGCTGTTTTTT	CASSLRLADTGELFF
-	TRBD1	TRBV14	TRBJ2-2	TGTGCCAGCAGCCCGCGACAGGGTTGGAACACCGGGGAGCTGTTTTTT	CASSPRQGWNTGELFF
once	TRBD1	TRBV18	TRBJ1-2	TGTGCCAGCTCACCCGGGCAGGGGGCCTATGGCTACACCTTC	CASSPGQGAYGYTF
-	TRBD1	TRBV20-1	TRBJ1-2	TGCAGTGCTAGTGGGACAGGGCTTAACTATGGCTACACCTTC	CSASGTGLNYGYTF
-	TRBD2	TRBV19	TRBJ2-1	TGTGCCAGTAGTCTCCCGGCGGGAGCCTACAATGAGCAGTTCTTC	CASSLPAGAYNEQFF
-	-	TRBV7-6	TRBJ1-2	TGTGCCAGCAGCCCTCGGGGGGGGCACTATGGCTACACCTTC	CASSPRGGHYGYTF
-	-	TRBV19	TRBJ1-1	TGTGCCAGTAGTATAAGTAACAGGGACACTGAAGCTTTCTTT	CASSISNRDTEAFF
-	-	TRBV7-8	TRBJ1-1	TGTGCCAGCAGCTTCGAGCAGAACACTGAAGCTTTCTTT	CASSFEQNTEAFF
once	-	TRBV4-1	TRBJ2-1	TGCGCCAGCAGCCAAGTCATTACTAGTAGTAATGAGCAGTTCTTC	CASSQVITSSNEQFF
-	-	TRBV19	TRBJ1-2	TGTGCCAGCGCTTCAGGGATCGGTAACTATGGCTACACCTTC	CASASGIGNYGYTF
-	TRBD1	TRBV18	TRBJ1-2	TGTGCCAGCACCCCCAGAACAGGGGTTTATGGCTACACCTTC	CASTPRTGVYGYTF
-	TRBD1	TRBV19	TRBJ1-2	TGTGCCACCCAAACCGGGACAGGCTACTCCTATGGCTACACCTTC	CATQTGTGYSYGYTF
-	-	TRBV2	TRBJ2-7	TGTGCCAGCAGTGTCCAGCGGACCTACGAGCAGTACTTC	CASSVQRTYEQYF
-	TRBD2	TRBV4-1	TRBJ2-7	TGCGCCAGCAGCCAAGGGGCTAGCGGGAGTTGGGAGCAGTACTTC	CASSQGASGSWEQYF
-	TRBD2	TRBV7-8	TRBJ2-5	TGTGCCAGCAGCTTAGATAGCCTAGCGGGAGGGTTTCAAGGGACCCAGTACTTC	CASSLDSLAGGFQGTQYF
-	TRBD1	TRBV3-1/TRBV3-2	TRBJ2-7	TGTGCCAGCAGCCCGGGACAGTTAGAGCAGTACTTC	CASSPGQLEQYF
few	-	TRBV27	TRBJ1-3	TGTGCCAGCAGTTTTAACTCTGGAAACACCATATATTTT	CASSFNSGNTIYF
-	-	TRBV24-1	TRBJ1-1	TGTGCCACCAGTGACTTGCCCCCAGGAAAGAACACTGAAGCTTTCTTT	CATSDLPPGKNTEAFF
-	TRBD2	TRBV2	TRBJ2-1	TGTGCCAGCAGTGAGGGACTAGCGGGGTACAATGAGCAGTTCTTC	CASSEGLAGYNEQFF
-	-	TRBV5-5	TRBJ1-6	TGTGCCAGCAGCTTACGACTAGGGAGCAATAATTCACCCCTCCACTTT	CASSLRLGSNNSPLHF
-	TRBD1	TRBV5-1	TRBJ1-1	TGCGCCAGCAGCTGGGACAGTGAAACTCTTGAAGCTTTCTTT	CASSWDSETLEAFF
-	-	TRBV4-2	TRBJ1-4	TGTGCCAGCAGCCAAGATTGGCTTTCGGAGGCTAATGAAAAACTGTTTTTT	CASSQDWLSEANEKLFF